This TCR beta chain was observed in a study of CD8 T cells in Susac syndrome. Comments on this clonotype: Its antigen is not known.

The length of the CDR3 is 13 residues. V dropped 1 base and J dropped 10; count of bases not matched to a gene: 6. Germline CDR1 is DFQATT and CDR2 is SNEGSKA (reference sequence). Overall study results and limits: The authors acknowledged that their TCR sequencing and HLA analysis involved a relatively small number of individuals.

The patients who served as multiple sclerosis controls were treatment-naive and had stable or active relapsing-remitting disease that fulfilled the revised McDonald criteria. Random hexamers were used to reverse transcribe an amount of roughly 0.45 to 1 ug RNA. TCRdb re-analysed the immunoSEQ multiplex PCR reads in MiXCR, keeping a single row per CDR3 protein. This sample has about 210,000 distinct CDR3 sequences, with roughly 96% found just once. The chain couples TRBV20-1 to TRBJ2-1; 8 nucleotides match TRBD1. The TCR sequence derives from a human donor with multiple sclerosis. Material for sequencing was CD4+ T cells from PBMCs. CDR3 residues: CSARGTGFGEQFF. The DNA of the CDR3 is TGCAGTGCTAGAGGGACAGGGTTCGGCGAGCAGTTCTTC.